Each of the 9 T cell receptor beta chains below was sequenced from the same sample in a study of blood T cell dynamics during melanoma immunotherapy. Regarding time point: pre-treatment baseline. Measured with immunoSEQ multiplex PCR; TCRdb has only the in-frame clones, and not every one. This sample has roughly 7,900 clones; roughly 77% occur once, and the top ten carry under 1.5%. The starting material was blood, obtained from a patient treated with checkpoint blockade. Every receptor here comes from a human donor with melanoma.

This sequence joins TRBV27 and TRBJ2-2, with D unclear. V was clipped by 5 bases and J by 2 bases, with 9 bases between them. Germline loops: CDR1 MNHEY, CDR2 SMNVEV (reference sequence). This CDR3 comprises 14 residues. CDR3 loop: CASSEQINTGELFF. DNA of the CDR3: TGTGCCAGCAGTGAACAAATTAACACCGGGGAGCTGTTTTTT.

This rearrangement joins TRBV6-1 to TRBJ1-1; D is ambiguous. Germline loops: CDR1 MNHNS, CDR2 SASEGT. The CDR3 covers 11 residues. Deletions cut 0 bases from V and 10 bases from J, with 6 bases between. The CDR3 DNA is TGTGCCAGCAGTGAAGCTCTGGGAGCTTTCTTT. Its protein is CASSEALGAFF.

The rearrangement links TRBV29-1 to TRBJ2-3, with 10 bases lining up with TRBD2. Germline CDR1 reads SQVTM; CDR2 reads ANQGSEA. The trim removed 3 bases at V and 2 bases at J, leaving 2 bases unmatched. The CDR3 has 14 residues. In DNA form, the CDR3 reads TGCAGCGTTGACACTAGCGGGATCACAGATACGCAGTATTTT. This codes for CSVDTSGITDTQYF.

Points on this clone: An end of the junction differs from the germline gene, which may be a read error. The chain is built from TRBV28 and TRBJ2-5, with a tentative D call TRBD2 (6 bases). Germline V gene lookup returns CDR1 MDHEN and CDR2 SYDVKM. CDR3 length equals 13 residues. CDR3 residues: CASTPDYQGTQYF. CDR3 in DNA: TGTGCCAGCACCCCGGACTACCAAGGGACCCAGTACTTC.

The chain has TRBV28 and TRBJ2-1; D gene unclear. Between the trimmed V and J ends, which lost 8 bases and 0 bases, there was a span of 8 bases. The CDR3 loop spans 13 amino acids. Germline CDR1 MDHEN, CDR2 SYDVKM. The CDR3 here is CASRLSSYNEQFF. For the CDR3, the DNA is TGTGCCAGCCGGCTTAGCTCCTACAATGAGCAGTTCTTC.

The CDR3 protein is CASSQGYTEAFF. CDR3 sequence (DNA): TGCGCCAGCAGCCAAGGTTACACTGAAGCTTTCTTT. The V gene is TRBV4-1, the J gene TRBJ1-1; D gene uncertain. The CDR3 is made up of 12 amino acids. V was shortened by 1 base and J by 3 bases, with 3 bases between the two germline ends. Germline V gene data show CDR1 as MGHRA and CDR2 as YSYEKL.

In this sample, this clone turned up once. J is TRBJ2-7 and V is TRBV6-1; 10 positions match TRBD1. The germline V gene encodes CDR1 MNHNS and CDR2 SASEGT. The CDR3 runs to 16 residues. Trimming took 4 bases from V and 7 from J; bases not matched to a gene: 13. CDR3 sequence reads: CASSVIAGTGEGEQYF. The CDR3, as DNA: TGTGCCAGCAGTGTCATAGCCGGGACAGGGGAAGGGGAGCAGTACTTC.

The chain employs TRBV28 and TRBJ1-5; D gene uncertain. This CDR3 contains 15 residues. Germline loops: CDR1 MDHEN, CDR2 SYDVKM. V lost 4 bases and J 4 bases, leaving 14 bases between the germline ends. The CDR3 is CASSSGGHLNQPQHF. CDR3 DNA sequence: TGTGCCAGCAGTTCGGGTGGGCATTTGAATCAGCCCCAGCATTTT.

This clone was counted a few times. V is TRBV5-1 and J is TRBJ1-2; D unresolved. Germline lookup yields CDR1 SGHRS and CDR2 YFSETQ. The V end was cut by 0 bases, the J end by 8 bases, with 11 bases between. The CDR3 is made up of 13 amino acids. DNA for the CDR3: TGCGCCAGCAGCTTGGGGGCCTCGGAGGGCTACACCTTC. Encoded protein: CASSLGASEGYTF. The complete variable domain, with remaining parts taken from reference TRBV5-1 and TRBJ1-2, reads KAGVTQTPRYLIKTRGQQVTLSCSPISGHRSVSWYQQTPGQGLQFLFEYFSETQRNKGNFPGRFSGRQFSNSRSEMNVSTLELGDSALYLCASSLGASEGYTFGSGTRLTVV.